The rows below give T cell receptor beta chains drawn from one sample of a study of blood T cells in healthy people across ages. TCRdb re-analysed the 5' RACE reads in MiXCR, keeping a single row per CDR3 protein. The repertoire holds about 630,000 distinct CDR3 sequences, with over 20% as singletons. Sequencing was carried out using blood. These TCRs come from a man aged 65 to 85 in good health. The CDR3 runs from the conserved cysteine through the conserved F or W. Fields, in order: clone size, V gene, D gene, J gene, CDR3 protein, CDR3 DNA. The D gene is left open where the match is weak. Some rows have no size entry. The others give once, few or many, or a class for an expanded clone.

.	TRBV20-1	.	TRBJ2-1	CSARVLANYNEQFF	TGCAGTGCTAGAGTTCTAGCGAACTACAATGAGCAGTTCTTC
.	TRBV27	.	TRBJ1-4	CASSCLGTGEKLFF	TGTGCCAGCAGTTGTTTGGGGACTGGTGAAAAACTGTTTTTT
few	TRBV11-2	TRBD1	TRBJ2-7	CASSRRQGNYEQYF	TGTGCCAGCAGCCGAAGACAGGGAAACTACGAGCAGTACTTC
few	TRBV6-2/TRBV6-3	TRBD1	TRBJ2-2	CASSYIAGGTGELFF	TGTGCCAGCAGTTACATAGCAGGGGGAACCGGGGAGCTGTTTTTT
few	TRBV6-5	.	TRBJ1-1	CASSLWQANTEAFF	TGTGCCAGCAGTTTATGGCAGGCGAACACTGAAGCTTTCTTT
few	TRBV20-1	.	TRBJ2-3	CSARGRFATDTQYF	TGCAGTGCTAGAGGCCGGTTCGCCACAGATACGCAGTATTTT
.	TRBV20-1	TRBD2	TRBJ2-5	CSSSGGARETQYF	TGCAGTTCCTCCGGGGGGGCCCGGGAGACCCAGTACTTC
few	TRBV12-3/TRBV12-4	.	TRBJ1-1	CASSLGAQQSAEAFF	TGTGCCAGCAGTTTGGGGGCCCAACAGTCCGCTGAAGCTTTCTTT
few	TRBV20-1	.	TRBJ2-3	CSARGVNTDTQYF	TGCAGTGCTAGAGGGGTTAACACAGATACGCAGTATTTT
few	TRBV24-1	.	TRBJ2-5	CATSDLAGQYF	TGTGCCACCAGTGATTTGGCCGGCCAGTACTTC
few	TRBV27	.	TRBJ2-5	CASNLDQGEGETQYF	TGTGCCAGCAACCTGGACCAGGGAGAGGGAGAGACCCAGTACTTC
few	TRBV4-1	TRBD1	TRBJ2-2	CASSQSGQPGELFF	TGCGCCAGCAGCCAATCGGGACAGCCCGGGGAGCTGTTTTTT
.	TRBV20-1	TRBD2	TRBJ2-7	CSAKTLAGGYEQYF	TGCAGTGCGAAGACCCTAGCGGGAGGCTACGAGCAGTACTTC
.	TRBV20-1	.	TRBJ1-1	CSANPRGRGYTEAFF	TGCAGTGCTAATCCGAGAGGGAGAGGTTATACTGAAGCTTTCTTT
few	TRBV12-3/TRBV12-4	.	TRBJ1-4	CASSLKRRVNEKLFF	TGTGCCAGCAGTTTGAAGCGGAGAGTTAATGAAAAACTGTTTTTT
.	TRBV5-1	TRBD2	TRBJ2-1	CASSGTGTSHEQFF	TGCGCCAGCAGCGGTACCGGGACTAGCCATGAGCAGTTCTTC
.	TRBV4-1	TRBD2	TRBJ2-1	CASSQASGTYEQFF	TGCGCCAGCAGCCAAGCTAGCGGGACTTATGAGCAGTTCTTC
.	TRBV9	.	TRBJ2-7	CASSVDRFSYEQYF	TGTGCCAGCAGCGTAGACAGATTCTCCTACGAGCAGTACTTC